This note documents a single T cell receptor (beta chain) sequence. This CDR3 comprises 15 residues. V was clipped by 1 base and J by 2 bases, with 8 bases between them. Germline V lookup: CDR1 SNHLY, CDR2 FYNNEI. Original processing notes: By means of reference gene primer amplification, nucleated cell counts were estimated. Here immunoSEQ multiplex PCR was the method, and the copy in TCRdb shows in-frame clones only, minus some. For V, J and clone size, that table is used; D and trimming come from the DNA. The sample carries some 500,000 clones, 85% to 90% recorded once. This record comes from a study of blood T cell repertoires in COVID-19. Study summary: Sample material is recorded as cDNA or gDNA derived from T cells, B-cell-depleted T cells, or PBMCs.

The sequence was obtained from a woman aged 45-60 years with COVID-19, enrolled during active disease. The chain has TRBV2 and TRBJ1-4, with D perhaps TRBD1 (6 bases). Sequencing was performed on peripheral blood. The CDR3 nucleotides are TGTGCCAGCAGTGAAGAGACAGGCACTAATGAAAAACTGTTTTTT. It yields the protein CASSEETGTNEKLFF.